Many counts were recorded for the clone carrying this T cell receptor (beta chain). CDR3 length equals 15 residues. V lost 8 bases, J lost 8 bases, and 14 bases stayed unmatched. Germline V lookup: CDR1 LGHNA, CDR2 YNFKEQ. The data stem from a study of T cells in Graves' hyperthyroidism and ophthalmopathy. Study background: Peripheral blood was obtained at initial diagnosis, preceding any treatment.

RNA transcripts gave rise to amplified TCR beta CDR3 regions. Carried out on the TCR CDR3, a first-round RT-PCR used the HTBI primer set. TCRdb ran MiXCR on the multiplex PCR reads and lists one entry per CDR3 protein. The sample contains under 130,000 distinct CDR3 sequences, 40% to 50% of which appear only once. The sample was blood. The clonotype comes from a man aged 35 to 55 with Graves' hyperthyroidism. The gene calls are TRBV4-2 and TRBJ2-1; 8 bases align to TRBD2. In nucleotides, the CDR3 is TGTGCCAGCGGTTCTATGCGCGGGGGGTTCGATGAGCAGTTCTTC. Its translation: CASGSMRGGFDEQFF.